Each of the 5 T cell receptor beta chains below was sequenced from the same sample in a study of CD8 T cells in Susac syndrome. Random hexamers were used to reverse transcribe an amount of about 0.45 to 1 ug RNA. TCRdb reprocessed the immunoSEQ multiplex PCR reads via MiXCR and lists one record per CDR3 protein. The sample contains around 200,000 distinct CDR3 sequences, over 90% of which appear only once. The sequencing sample was made of CD4+ T cells from PBMCs. The receptors stem from a human donor with multiple sclerosis.

This chain connects TRBV19 to TRBJ1-5; 7 nucleotides align to TRBD1. Unmatched junction bases numbered 13, after V lost 9 bases and J lost 11 bases. The CDR3 loop spans 13 amino acids. From germline, CDR1 is LNHDA and CDR2 SQIVND (reference sequence). As DNA, the CDR3 is TGTGCCAGCGGACAGGACCAGGTCCAGACCCAGCATTTT. Translated: CASGQDQVQTQHF.

This clonotype showed up just once. This chain joins TRBV5-1 and TRBJ1-1, with D hard to call. Trimming left V 4 bases short and J 0 bases short, with 10 bases between. The CDR3 is 14 amino acids. Germline lookup yields CDR1 SGHRS and CDR2 YFSETQ. The CDR3 bases are TGCGCCAGCAGCCCACAGAGGGTGAACACTGAAGCTTTCTTT. Its protein product is CASSPQRVNTEAFF. The whole variable domain, filled in from reference TRBV5-1 and TRBJ1-1, reads KAGVTQTPRYLIKTRGQQVTLSCSPISGHRSVSWYQQTPGQGLQFLFEYFSETQRNKGNFPGRFSGRQFSNSRSEMNVSTLELGDSALYLCASSPQRVNTEAFFGQGTRLTVV.

The genes are TRBV3-1 and TRBJ2-1; 9 nucleotides agree with TRBD2. Germline CDR1 is LGHDT and CDR2 is YNNKEL (reference sequence). J gave up 9 bases and V 4 bases, and 7 bases lay outside the gene matches. CDR3 length equals 14 residues. CDR3 in amino acids: CASSLGGGAPEQFF. CDR3 DNA sequence: TGTGCCAGCAGCCTGGGCGGGGGGGCACCTGAGCAGTTCTTC.

The chain uses TRBV20-1 and TRBJ1-1; D not resolved. The CDR3 extends over 11 amino acids. Germline lookup yields CDR1 DFQATT and CDR2 SNEGSKA (reference sequence). V was cut by 6 bases and J by 4 bases, with 9 bases left in between. CDR3 in DNA: TGCAGTGCCCGTCGTAGCACTGAAGCTTTCTTT. Protein sequence: CSARRSTEAFF.

This chain joins TRBV20-1 and TRBJ1-2, with TRBD1 matching over 7 bases. V shed 6 bases and J 3 bases; nucleotides not matched to a gene: 7. CDR1 is DFQATT, CDR2 SNEGSKA, per germline (reference sequence). The CDR3 is made up of 13 amino acids. DNA for the CDR3: TGCAGTGCCCGGGGGACAGCTGACTATGGCTACACCTTC. This gives the protein CSARGTADYGYTF.